Each of the 21 T cell receptor beta chains below was sequenced from the same sample in a study of naive and memory T cell subsets. An equimolar mix of two oligonucleotides served as the beta constant-region primer for TRBC1 and TRBC2. TCRdb reprocessed the UMI-ligation and nested PCR reads with MiXCR, giving one entry per CDR3 protein. The sample records about 80,000 distinct CDR3 sequences, about an eighth being singletons. The sequencing input was central memory CD4+ T cells from blood. Receptors were obtained from a human donor in good health.

In this sample, this clonotype turned up many times. The V and J genes are TRBV7-2 and TRBJ2-1, with D perhaps TRBD2 (6 bases). The length of the CDR3 is 16 residues. The V end lost 4 bases, the J end lost 0 bases, and 13 bases lay between the germline ends. The V gene's germline CDR1 is SGHTA and CDR2 FQGNSA. As DNA, the CDR3 is TGTGCCAGCAGCTCAATGGGGCGGGACTCCTACAATGAGCAGTTCTTC. This sequence encodes CASSSMGRDSYNEQFF.

This chain joins TRBV30 and TRBJ1-2; D might be TRBD1 (6 bases). The V gene's germline CDR1 is GTSNPN and CDR2 SVGIG (reference sequence). This CDR3 region has 13 residues. V was cut by 0 bases and J by 4 bases, with 9 bases left in between. This chain's CDR3 is CAWSVQGGYGYTF. The CDR3 DNA reads TGTGCCTGGAGTGTACAGGGAGGCTATGGCTACACCTTC. Variable domain in full (rest from reference TRBV30 and TRBJ1-2): SQTIHQWPATLVQPVGSPLSLECTVEGTSNPNLYWYRQAAGRGLQLLFYSVGIGQISSEVPQNLSASRPQDRQFILSSKKLLLSDSGFYLCAWSVQGGYGYTFGSGTRLTVV.

The CDR3 is CASSVFSHEQFF. The DNA of the CDR3 is TGTGCCAGCAGCGTATTTAGCCATGAGCAGTTCTTC. The chain uses TRBV9 and TRBJ2-1; D remains ambiguous. Looked up from germline, CDR1 is SGDLS and CDR2 is YYNGEE. Trimming cost V 1 base and J 8 bases, with 7 bases left between them. The CDR3 runs 12 residues.

The chain uses TRBV6-5 and TRBJ2-7; D might be TRBD2 (6 bases). V was cut by 0 bases and J by 7 bases, with 22 bases left in between. Germline assignment: CDR1 MNHEY and CDR2 SVGAGI. The CDR3 is made up of 17 amino acids. CDR3 loop: CASSYSGGTLGPGEQYF. CDR3 DNA: TGTGCCAGCAGTTACTCAGGAGGGACGCTCGGACCGGGGGAGCAGTACTTC.

This clonotype turned up a few times. The genes are TRBV5-1 and TRBJ2-3; 12 bases are a match to TRBD2. Trimming cost V 3 bases and J 4 bases; bases outside gene matches: 6. The CDR3 is made up of 16 amino acids. CDR1 is SGHRS, CDR2 YFSETQ, per germline. The CDR3 DNA reads TGCGCCAGCAGCTCCGCTAGCGGGAGGGGATCAGATACGCAGTATTTT. This sequence encodes CASSSASGRGSDTQYF.

This clonotype was counted only a few times. The rearrangement uses TRBV5-1 and TRBJ1-1; a weak D match, TRBD1 (6 bases). CDR3 length: 14 amino acids. Looked up from germline, CDR1 is SGHRS and CDR2 is YFSETQ. V lost 4 bases and J lost 0, with 10 bases in between. The CDR3 region is CASSEQGMNTEAFF. CDR3 sequence (DNA): TGCGCCAGCAGCGAACAGGGCATGAACACTGAAGCTTTCTTT.

The V gene is TRBV29-1, the J gene TRBJ1-4, with 8 positions matching TRBD1. The CDR3 spans 14 residues. The J segment lost 8 bases and the V segment lost 6 bases, leaving 11 bases of the junction unmatched. The germline gives CDR1 SQVTM, CDR2 ANQGSEA. The CDR3 DNA reads as TGCAGCGTGGGTCTGGGGACAGGTTACGAAAAACTGTTTTTT. Its protein product is CSVGLGTGYEKLFF.

This chain uses TRBV5-1 with TRBJ2-7; 9 positions match TRBD1. CDR1 and CDR2 from the germline V gene are SGHRS and YFSETQ. This CDR3 is built from 15 residues. V dropped 6 bases and J dropped 3; count of bases not matched to a gene: 10. This chain's CDR3 is CASTGGGTGLYEQYF. DNA of the CDR3: TGCGCCAGCACAGGGGGTGGGACAGGGCTCTACGAGCAGTACTTC.

This chain links TRBV24-1 with TRBJ2-2; TRBD1 agrees at 8 bases. This CDR3 comprises 15 residues. Germline CDR1 is KGHDR and CDR2 is SFDVKD. Trimming cost V 6 bases and J 4 bases; bases outside gene matches: 6. The CDR3 sequence: CATSRGQGATGELFF. CDR3 coding DNA: TGTGCCACCAGTCGGGGGCAGGGGGCCACCGGGGAGCTGTTTTTT.

V gene TRBV29-1 combines with J gene TRBJ2-7; D gene ambiguous. The V gene lost 4 bases and the J gene lost 0 bases, with 7 bases spanning the gap. Germline values: CDR1 SQVTM, CDR2 ANQGSEA. CDR3 length: 12 amino acids. The CDR3 region is CSVVVYSYEQYF. As DNA, the CDR3 is TGCAGCGTTGTCGTGTACTCCTACGAGCAGTACTTC.

Only a few counts were recorded for this clonotype. The chain has TRBV7-2 and TRBJ2-7; TRBD2 is a possible D gene (7 bases). V was pared by 4 bases and J by 0 bases, with 19 bases between. The CDR3 loop spans 17 amino acids. Germline loops: CDR1 SGHTA, CDR2 FQGNSA. The CDR3 nucleotides read TGTGCCAGCAGCTCAAGGTGGGGGCTAGCGGACTCCTACGAGCAGTACTTC. Amino acid sequence: CASSSRWGLADSYEQYF.

This clonotype was counted a few times. The chain has TRBV20-1 and TRBJ2-3; 15 nucleotides line up with TRBD2. V trimming: 3 bases; J trimming: 8 bases; junction bases outside the gene matches: 0. Germline values: CDR1 DFQATT, CDR2 SNEGSKA (reference sequence). This CDR3 region has 13 residues. CDR3: CSARGLAGGTQYF. CDR3 nucleotide sequence: TGCAGTGCTAGGGGACTAGCGGGAGGTACGCAGTATTTT.

The V and J genes are TRBV29-1 and TRBJ2-1; tentative D call: TRBD2 (6 bases). CDR3 length: 14 residues. Germline-derived CDR1 and CDR2 are SQVTM and ANQGSEA. The germline V and J ends were trimmed by 7 bases and 9 bases, with 22 bases remaining between them. The DNA of the CDR3 is TGCAGCGGCCGACTAGGGACGTTCAGGGTTGAGCAGTTCTTC. Translated: CSGRLGTFRVEQFF.

This clonotype came up many times. CDR3 region: CASRRQGPSDTQYF. The CDR3, as DNA: TGTGCCAGCCGACGGCAGGGCCCCAGCGATACGCAGTATTTT. The chain uses TRBV28 and TRBJ2-3, with D possibly being TRBD1 (5 bases). Germline assignment: CDR1 MDHEN and CDR2 SYDVKM. The germline V and J ends were trimmed by 8 bases and 6 bases, with 18 bases remaining between them. The CDR3 spans 14 residues.

The CDR3 protein is CASRKLNSPGQGNQPQHF. DNA of the CDR3: TGTGCCAGCAGAAAACTAAACTCCCCGGGACAGGGAAATCAGCCCCAGCATTTT. The chain joins TRBV6-2 or TRBV6-3 to TRBJ1-5; 9 bases agree with TRBD1. From germline, CDR1 is MNHEY and CDR2 SVGEGT. J lost 4 bases, V lost 6 bases, and 16 bases had no gene match. This CDR3 comprises 18 residues.

J is TRBJ2-3 and V is TRBV20-1, with TRBD2 as a possible D gene (6 bases). Trimming stripped 4 bases from V and 5 bases from J, with 19 bases between. The germline gives CDR1 DFQATT, CDR2 SNEGSKA (reference sequence). The CDR3 sequence is 15 residues long. The CDR3 region is CSATLYGGRGDTQYF. In DNA, the CDR3 is TGCAGTGCTACCCTGTACGGGGGAAGGGGAGATACGCAGTATTTT.

The chain recombines TRBV18 with TRBJ1-4; D gene uncertain. The V gene lost 1 base and the J gene lost 5 bases, with 11 bases spanning the gap. The CDR3 runs to 15 residues. Germline V CDR1 and CDR2: KGHSH, LQKENI. The DNA for the CDR3 is TGTGCCAGCTCACCACGGGAAGATCGGAATGAAAAACTGTTTTTT. Translated, it gives CASSPREDRNEKLFF.

The CDR3 DNA is TGTGCCAGCAGTTTACCACTAGCGGGAGAAGAGGGACCCTCCAAAAACATTCAGTACTTC. This gives the protein CASSLPLAGEEGPSKNIQYF. This rearrangement joins TRBV28 to TRBJ2-4; TRBD2 matches 11 bases. The germline V gene encodes CDR1 MDHEN and CDR2 SYDVKM. The CDR3 covers 20 residues. Trimming removed 2 bases from V and 2 bases from J; junction bases left unmatched: 14.

V is TRBV3-1 and J is TRBJ1-3, with 7 bases that match TRBD1. Germline CDR1 and CDR2: LGHDT and YNNKEL (reference sequence). The V segment lost 2 bases and the J segment 0 bases; nucleotides outside the gene matches: 4. The CDR3 consists of 16 residues. The CDR3 region has the DNA TGTGCCAGCAGCCAAAACGGACAGGCCTCTGGAAACACCATATATTTT. Translating gives CASSQNGQASGNTIYF.

The chain combines TRBV7-8 with TRBJ2-5, with D unclear. The V end lost 3 bases, the J end lost 2 bases, and 7 bases lay between the germline ends. Germline assignment: CDR1 SGHVS and CDR2 FQNEAQ. This CDR3 has 13 amino acids. The DNA for the CDR3 is TGTGCCAGCAGCTTCCGGCTACAAGAGACCCAGTACTTC. This codes for CASSFRLQETQYF. Full variable domain (remainder filled in from reference TRBV7-8 and TRBJ2-5): GAGVSQSPRYKVAKRGQDVALRCDPISGHVSLFWYQQALGQGPEFLTYFQNEAQLDKSGLPSDRFFAERPEGSVSTLKIQRTQQEDSAVYLCASSFRLQETQYFGPGTRLLVL.

The CDR3 is CASSLAGGQTSQETQYF. CDR3 nucleotide sequence: TGCGCCAGCAGCCTCGCGGGCGGTCAAACCTCACAAGAGACCCAGTACTTC. V usage is TRBV4-1 and J usage is TRBJ2-5, with D tentatively TRBD2 (5 bases). The CDR3 runs to 17 residues. Germline lookup yields CDR1 MGHRA and CDR2 YSYEKL. Trimming cost V 4 bases and J 2 bases, with 20 bases left between them.